This T cell receptor (beta chain) was obtained from a study of blood T cells in healthy people across ages. PCR was performed a second time for about 7 to 11 cycles using a sample-barcoded 5' primer and a J-beta primer mix. TCRdb ran MiXCR on the 5' RACE reads and lists one entry per CDR3 protein. The sample includes approximately 880,000 distinct CDR3 sequences, around 48% of them seen just once. The CDR3 is 14 residues long. V lost 0 bases and J lost 2, with 8 bases in between. Germline V gives CDR1 MGHRA, CDR2 YSYEKL. As for this clonotype: Its antigen is not known.

Regarding the study as a whole: Age advanced and TCR beta diversity per million T cells fell, roughly linearly.

The chain has TRBV4-1 and TRBJ2-7; no reliable D call. Specimen: blood. The clonotype was recovered from a man aged 25-40 years in good health. Written as DNA, the CDR3 is TGCGCCAGCAGCCAAGATAACAGTCCCTACGAGCAGTACTTC. It codes for CASSQDNSPYEQYF.